This TCR beta chain was obtained from a study of blood T cell repertoires in COVID-19. Per the original methods: Cell counts per sample came from amplifying reference gene primers. Clones were read by immunoSEQ multiplex PCR, and TCRdb kept only the in-frame ones, dropping some. The DNA was the basis for D and trimming; V, J and clone size are from that table. Among approximately 160,000 clones listed, over 70% were seen once. Germline V gene lookup returns CDR1 MNHEY and CDR2 SMNVEV (reference sequence). This CDR3 is built from 18 residues. J lost 6 bases, V lost 5 bases, and 10 bases had no gene match.

The rearrangement joins TRBV27 to TRBJ2-1, with TRBD2 matching 16 bases. The specimen sequenced was PBMCs or T cells enriched from blood (not recorded which). The clonotype was recovered from a woman in her 50s in a cohort exposed to, infected with or recovered from COVID-19 (not recorded which). This CDR3 reads CASSGTSGRALEGNEQFF. In nucleotides, the CDR3 is TGTGCCAGCAGTGGGACTAGCGGGAGGGCCCTCGAGGGCAATGAGCAGTTCTTC.